The 2 T cell receptor beta chains below come from one sample, sequenced in a study of cytomegalovirus exposure and HLA in healthy donors. This PCR relied on a set of 60 Vbeta primers and 13 Jbeta primers. Produced via immunoSEQ multiplex PCR; TCRdb's table is partial and in-frame only. The sample holds roughly 120,000 clones. Sequencing used PBMCs. These receptor sequences come from a man aged 25-40 years in good health and CMV-seronegative.

This sequence joins TRBV5-1 and TRBJ2-1; TRBD1 aligns across 9 bases. The CDR3 runs to 14 residues. With V trimmed by 6 bases and J by 10 bases, 11 bases remained unmatched. CDR1 and CDR2 (germline): SGHRS, YFSETQ. CDR3 sequence reads: CASTSSGTGTEQFF. The CDR3 DNA sequence: TGCGCCAGCACCTCCTCCGGGACAGGGACCGAGCAGTTCTTC.

This chain links TRBV6-6 with TRBJ2-5, with 9 bases matching TRBD2. This CDR3 has 13 amino acids. Germline V CDR1 and CDR2: MNHNY, SVGAGI (reference sequence). The J segment lost 5 bases and the V segment lost 4 bases, leaving 2 bases of the junction unmatched. Written as DNA, the CDR3 is TGTGCCAGCAGTTTAGCGGGAGTTGAGACCCAGTACTTC. The encoded protein is CASSLAGVETQYF.